This entry is about one T cell receptor (beta chain). Only in-frame clones appear in the TCRdb table, and some are missing; sequencing was by immunoSEQ multiplex PCR. The sample records 75,000 to 95,000 clones, roughly 90% being singletons. The data originate from a study of T cell changes during pregnancy in multiple sclerosis. In germline, CDR1 is LNHNV, CDR2 YYDKDF (reference sequence). CDR3 length equals 13 residues. Trimming shortened V by 1 base and J by 8 bases, and 11 bases separated the two germline ends. The TCR was taken from a female donor with multiple sclerosis, enrolled in a pregnancy study. This specimen consisted of peripheral blood, obtained before pregnancy. This sequence joins TRBV15 and TRBJ1-2; D remains ambiguous. CDR3 sequence: CATSRGPNPGYTF. The CDR3 DNA sequence: TGTGCCACCAGCAGAGGGCCCAATCCCGGCTACACCTTC.